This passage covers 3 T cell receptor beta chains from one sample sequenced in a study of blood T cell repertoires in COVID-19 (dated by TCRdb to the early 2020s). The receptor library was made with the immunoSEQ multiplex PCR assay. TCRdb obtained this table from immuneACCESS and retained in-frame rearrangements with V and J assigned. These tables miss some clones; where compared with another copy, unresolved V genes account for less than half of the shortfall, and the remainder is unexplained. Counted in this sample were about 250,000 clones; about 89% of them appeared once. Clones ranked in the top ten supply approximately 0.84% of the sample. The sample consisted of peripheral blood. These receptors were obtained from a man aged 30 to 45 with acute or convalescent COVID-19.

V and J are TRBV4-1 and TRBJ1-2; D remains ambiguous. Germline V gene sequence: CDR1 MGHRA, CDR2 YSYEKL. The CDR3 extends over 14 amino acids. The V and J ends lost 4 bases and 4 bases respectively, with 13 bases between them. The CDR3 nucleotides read TGCGCCAGCAGCCGCTCGAGCGGAATCTATGGCTACACCTTC. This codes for CASSRSSGIYGYTF.

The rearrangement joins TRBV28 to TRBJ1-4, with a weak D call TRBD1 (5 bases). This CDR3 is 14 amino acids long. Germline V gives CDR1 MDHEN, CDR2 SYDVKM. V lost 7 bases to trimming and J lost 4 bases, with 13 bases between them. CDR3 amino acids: CASTKDRYNEKLFF. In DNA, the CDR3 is TGTGCCAGCACTAAAGACAGATATAATGAAAAACTGTTTTTT.

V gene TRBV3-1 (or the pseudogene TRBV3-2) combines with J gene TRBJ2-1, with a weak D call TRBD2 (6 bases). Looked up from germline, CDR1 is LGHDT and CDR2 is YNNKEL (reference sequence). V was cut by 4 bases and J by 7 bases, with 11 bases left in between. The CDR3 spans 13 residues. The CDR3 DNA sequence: TGTGCCAGCAGCCGGCGGGGCGAGAATGAGCAGTTCTTC. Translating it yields CASSRRGENEQFF.